These T cell receptor beta chains were read from a single sample in a study of cytomegalovirus exposure and HLA in healthy donors. The data were produced by immunoSEQ multiplex PCR, yet TCRdb's version contains in-frame clones alone and is incomplete. There are roughly 160,000 clones in the sample; roughly 80% occur only once, and 1.3% lies in the top ten. Sequencing used PBMCs. Source of these receptors: a woman aged 45-59 years in good health and CMV-seronegative. Each CDR3 is given with its conserved first and last residue. Fields, in order: clone size, J gene, V gene, CDR3 protein. Not all rows give a size; the values are once, few, many and, for expanded clones, a class.

size: NA
J: TRBJ1-5
V: TRBV7-9
CDR3: CASSLGLNQPQHF

size: NA
J: TRBJ2-3
V: TRBV10-1
CDR3: CASSGTRLADTDTQYF

size: NA
J: TRBJ1-2
V: TRBV15
CDR3: CATSRYGTGTGDYGYTF

size: NA
J: TRBJ2-7
V: TRBV15
CDR3: CATSRPAGKQYF

size: NA
J: TRBJ2-1
V: TRBV5-1
CDR3: CASSLRSGGSYNEQFF

size: NA
J: TRBJ2-5
V: TRBV14
CDR3: CASSQGVIGGQETQYF

size: NA
J: TRBJ1-4
V: TRBV4-3
CDR3: CASSQGGSEKLFF

size: NA
J: TRBJ2-2
V: TRBV25-1
CDR3: CASSEDTNTGELFF

size: NA
J: TRBJ1-2
V: TRBV5-1
CDR3: CASSTGGVEVYGYTF

size: NA
J: TRBJ2-5
V: TRBV7-8
CDR3: CASSRNRGQETQYF

size: NA
J: TRBJ1-1
V: TRBV6-1
CDR3: CASNPGTNTEAFF

size: few
J: TRBJ2-5
V: TRBV11-2
CDR3: CASSLSTGPDQETQYF

size: NA
J: TRBJ1-1
V: TRBV10-2
CDR3: CASSDRDRSEAFF

size: NA
J: TRBJ2-2
V: TRBV2
CDR3: CAITRDNGFTGELFF

size: NA
J: TRBJ2-5
V: TRBV5-1
CDR3: CASSNTGPQETQYF

size: once
J: TRBJ2-1
V: TRBV13
CDR3: CASSLVLNEQFF

size: NA
J: TRBJ2-5
V: TRBV28
CDR3: CASSPRIGQQETQYF

size: NA
J: TRBJ1-2
V: TRBV28
CDR3: CASSLQGRGYGYTF

size: NA
J: TRBJ2-6
V: TRBV19
CDR3: CASSRQGIEANVLTF

size: NA
J: TRBJ1-3
V: TRBV30
CDR3: CAWSRDSLGNTIYF